The 13 T cell receptor beta chains listed next were all sequenced from one sample in a study of glioma-infiltrating T cells. Amplification of TCR alpha and beta CDR3 regions from RNA used iRepertoire nested multiplex PCR. A single record per CDR3 protein comes from TCRdb applying MiXCR to the multiplex PCR reads. Of about 130,000 distinct CDR3 sequences listed, about 25% are singletons. Sequencing input: glioma tissue, nonneoplastic brain tissue, or PBMCs (not recorded which). Source of these receptors: a human donor with low-grade glioma or glioblastoma, undergoing nonglioma brain surgery, or in good health (not recorded which).

This clonotype was detected many times. The chain couples TRBV20-1 to TRBJ2-7, with D unclear. CDR3 length: 12 amino acids. V lost 6 bases to trimming and J lost 0 bases, with 9 bases between them. Germline assignment: CDR1 DFQATT and CDR2 SNEGSKA (reference sequence). CDR3: CSASPHSYEQYV. The DNA for the CDR3 is TGCAGTGCCTCCCCGCACTCCTACGAGCAGTACGTC.

As to this clonotype: A much larger clone is a single base away; this may be a read error. V gene TRBV2 combines with J gene TRBJ1-2; D remains ambiguous. Germline V gene lookup returns CDR1 SNHLY and CDR2 FYNNEI. This CDR3 comprises 12 residues. This CDR3 is CAGSLDGYGYTF. CDR3 bases: TGTGCCGGCAGTCTGGACGGGTATGGCTACACCTTC.

This clonotype was seen ten or more times. The gene calls are TRBV28 and TRBJ1-5; D may be TRBD1 (5 bases). V was trimmed by 6 bases and J by 6 bases, leaving 15 bases between them. The CDR3 covers 14 residues. Germline CDR1 MDHEN, CDR2 SYDVKM. CDR3 sequence reads: CASRRPRDFQPQHF. As DNA, the CDR3 is TGTGCCAGCAGACGCCCAAGGGACTTTCAGCCCCAGCATTTT.

This clonotype was recorded a few times. The gene calls are TRBV20-1 and TRBJ2-3, with TRBD2 matching 10 bases. V lost 1 base to trimming and J lost 2 bases; unmatched junction nucleotides: 6. Germline assignment: CDR1 DFQATT and CDR2 SNEGSKA (reference sequence). The CDR3 sequence is 16 residues long. Here the CDR3 DNA reads TGCAGTGCTAGAGTAGGTCTAGCGGGGGACACAGATACGCAGTATTTT. Translation: CSARVGLAGDTDTQYF.

Many counts were recorded for this clonotype. The chain joins TRBV20-1 to TRBJ2-7; D unclear. The CDR3 has 11 residues. Germline V lookup: CDR1 DFQATT, CDR2 SNEGSKA (reference sequence). V lost 5 bases and J 7 bases, leaving 12 bases between the germline ends. The CDR3 sequence is CSAASLREQYV. The CDR3 DNA sequence: TGCAGTGCTGCGAGCCTACGAGAGCAGTACGTC.

The sample holds a few counts of this clonotype. This chain uses TRBV19 with TRBJ2-3, with D uncertain. This CDR3 contains 11 residues. The ends were cut back, 6 bases at V and 5 bases at J, with 6 bases in the middle. In germline, CDR1 is LNHDA, CDR2 SQIVND (reference sequence). As DNA, the CDR3 is TGTGCCAGTAGCGTGGGAGATACGCAGTATTTT. Amino acids: CASSVGDTQYF.

The rearrangement joins TRBV24-1 to TRBJ1-5, with 8 bases lining up with TRBD1. Germline values: CDR1 KGHDR, CDR2 SFDVKD. Trimming at V came to 6 bases and at J to 11 bases, leaving 17 bases not matched to a gene. The CDR3 is 16 amino acids. The CDR3 sequence: CATSLAGGSVFQAQHF. CDR3 nucleotide sequence: TGTGCCACCAGTTTGGCAGGGGGCTCCGTTTTTCAAGCCCAGCATTTT.

The chain is built from TRBV2 and TRBJ1-5; D is ambiguous. V lost 7 bases and J 0 bases, leaving 10 bases between the germline ends. This CDR3 comprises 14 residues. Germline V gives CDR1 SNHLY, CDR2 FYNNEI. CDR3 nucleotides: TGTGCCAGCACAGAAGGGTTTAGCAATCAGCCCCAGCATTTT. Translated, it gives CASTEGFSNQPQHF.

This clonotype was recorded a few times. The J gene is TRBJ2-2, the V gene TRBV7-9, with D perhaps given as TRBD1 or TRBD2 (5 bases each). Trimming took off 4 bases at V and 7 bases at J, with 7 bases between the two ends. Germline values: CDR1 SEHNR, CDR2 FQNEAQ (reference sequence). The CDR3 loop spans 12 amino acids. CDR3 sequence: CASSSGSGELFF. Written as DNA, the CDR3 is TGTGCCAGCAGCTCAGGGAGCGGGGAGCTGTTTTTT.

In its sample, this clonotype was seen a few times. With a much larger clone just one base away, this may be a read error. The rearrangement links TRBV6-1 to TRBJ1-6; possible D gene TRBD1, 5 bases. Germline V gives CDR1 MNHNS, CDR2 SASEGT. Between the trimmed V and J ends, which lost 6 bases and 7 bases, there was a span of 19 bases. This CDR3 has 16 amino acids. In nucleotides, the CDR3 is TGTGCCAGCAGACTACCGGGAAAGGGGTGGAATTCACCCCTCCACTTT. It specifies CASRLPGKGWNSPLHF.

This sequence joins TRBV20-1 and TRBJ2-5; possibly TRBD1 or TRBD2 for D (5 bases each). Germline CDR1 DFQATT, CDR2 SNEGSKA (reference sequence). The CDR3 has 20 amino acids. Trimming pared 1 base from V and 2 bases from J, leaving 29 bases between. In DNA form, the CDR3 reads TGCAGTGCTAGAGTCCCCCGGCTAGCCGCCCATAAGAAGGGGCAAGAGACCCAGTACTTC. Translating it yields CSARVPRLAAHKKGQETQYF.

This clonotype occurred a few times. This rearrangement joins TRBV7-2 to TRBJ1-4, with TRBD1 identical over 7 bases. CDR3 length equals 17 residues. Germline CDR1 is SGHTA and CDR2 is FQGNSA. Unmatched junction bases numbered 15, after V lost 5 bases and J lost 6 bases. CDR3 in amino acids: CASSLSLRLDRDEKLFF. As DNA, the CDR3 is TGTGCCAGCAGCCTAAGTTTAAGGCTCGACAGGGATGAAAAACTGTTTTTT.

The chain couples TRBV12-3 or TRBV12-4 to TRBJ2-1, with D maybe TRBD2 (5 bases). The CDR3 consists of 14 residues. The V gene lost 6 bases and the J gene lost 7 bases, with 16 bases spanning the gap. CDR3: CASSPRRAVNEQFF. The CDR3 nucleotides are TGTGCCAGCAGCCCCCGGCGGGCCGTAAATGAGCAGTTCTTC.